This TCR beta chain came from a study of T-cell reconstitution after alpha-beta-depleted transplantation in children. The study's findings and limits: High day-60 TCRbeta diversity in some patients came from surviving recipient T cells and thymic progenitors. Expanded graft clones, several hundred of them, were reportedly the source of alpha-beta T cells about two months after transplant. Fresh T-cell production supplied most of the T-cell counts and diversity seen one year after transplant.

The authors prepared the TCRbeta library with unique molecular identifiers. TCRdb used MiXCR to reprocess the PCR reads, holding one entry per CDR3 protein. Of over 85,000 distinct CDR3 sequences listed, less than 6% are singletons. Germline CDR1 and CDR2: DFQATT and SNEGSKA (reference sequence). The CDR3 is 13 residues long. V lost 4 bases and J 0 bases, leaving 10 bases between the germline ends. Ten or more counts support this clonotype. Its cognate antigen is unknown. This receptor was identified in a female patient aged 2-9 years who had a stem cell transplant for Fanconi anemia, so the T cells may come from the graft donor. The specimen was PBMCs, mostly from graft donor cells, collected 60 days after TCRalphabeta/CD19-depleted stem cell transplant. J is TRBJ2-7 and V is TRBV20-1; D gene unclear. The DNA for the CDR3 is TGCAGTGCTACATCCGGGCCCTCCTACGAGCAGTACTTC. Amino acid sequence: CSATSGPSYEQYF.